These T cell receptor beta chains were read from a single sample in a study of neoadjuvant anti-PD-1 for oral cavity cancer. Repertoires were generated with immunoSEQ multiplex PCR, while TCRdb's copy carries only in-frame clones and drops some. The table includes under 15,000 clones, around 69% detected once. Sample: tumor tissue, taken before nivolumab (anti-PD-1) treatment. The origin of the receptors is a person aged 40-85 years with oral cavity squamous cell carcinoma. The donor label of this sample is uncertain. The CDR3 runs from the conserved cysteine through the conserved F or W. The D gene is left open where the match is weak. For some rows the clone size is stated as once, few or many, or as a class when expanded; others skip it.

>TRBV7-9|TRBJ2-6|TRBD2|-
TGTGCCAGCAGCCCCAGGCAAGGTAGCGGGAGGCGAGGGGCCAACGTCCTGACTTTC
CASSPRQGSGRRGANVLTF
>TRBV5-1|TRBJ1-4|TRBD1|-
TGCGCCAGCAGCTTTTTGGGACAGGGTAATGAAAAACTGTTTTTT
CASSFLGQGNEKLFF
>TRBV5-4|TRBJ1-2|-|-
TGTGCCAGCAGCCCGGATGGGGAGATCTATGGCTACATCTTC
CASSPDGEIYGYIF
>TRBV11-2|TRBJ2-1|TRBD2|once
TGTGCCAGCAGCTTACGGACTAGCGGGGGGCTGAATGAGCAGTTCTTC
CASSLRTSGGLNEQFF
>TRBV19|TRBJ2-2|TRBD2|few
TGTGCCAGTGCGACCATTGGGGGCGGGAGGATCGGCGGGGAGCTGTTTTTT
CASATIGGGRIGGELFF
>TRBV11-2|TRBJ1-5|-|-
TGTGCCAGCAGCTTGACAGCGAGCAATCAGCCCCAGCATTTT
CASSLTASNQPQHF
>TRBV6-5|TRBJ1-1|-|few
TGTGCCAGCGGCCCGGGCTACACTGAAGCTTTCTTT
CASGPGYTEAFF
>TRBV2|TRBJ2-5|TRBD1|-
TGTGCCAGCAGTGAAGCCCCTCCAGGGGGGACCCAGTACTTC
CASSEAPPGGTQYF
>TRBV7-9|TRBJ2-1|-|once
TGTGCCAGCAGCTCCCTAGCGCCCAGATTCAATGAGCAGTTCTTC
CASSSLAPRFNEQFF
>TRBV6-5|TRBJ2-1|TRBD2|-
TGTGCCAGCAGTTACTCGAGAGCGGGAGTCGGTGAGCAGTTCTTC
CASSYSRAGVGEQFF
>TRBV4-1|TRBJ2-1|TRBD1|once
TGCGCCAGCAGCCAAACCCCCTCTTGGGGGACAGGGGTTCGTAATGAGCAGTTCTTC
CASSQTPSWGTGVRNEQFF
>TRBV2|TRBJ2-6|-|-
TGTGCCAGCAGAGAGGGGACTGGGGCCAACGTCCTGACTTTC
CASREGTGANVLTF
>TRBV15|TRBJ1-5|TRBD1|few
TGTGCCACCAGCAGACTACCGGGACAGATCGGTCAGCCCCAGCATTTT
CATSRLPGQIGQPQHF
>TRBV13|TRBJ1-1|-|-
TGTGCCAGCAGCTTCTTCAGGGGCGTGAACACTGAAGCTTTCTTT
CASSFFRGVNTEAFF
>TRBV19|TRBJ2-3|-|-
TGTGCCAGTAGTATGGGACCAGCTACGCAGTATTTT
CASSMGPATQYF
>TRBV27|TRBJ1-1|-|-
TGTGCCAGCAGTTTTTCCCCGAAGAGTCAGGGCCGAGCTTTCTTT
CASSFSPKSQGRAFF
>TRBV19|TRBJ1-4|-|-
TGTGCCAGTAGTATGGGCAGGGGTGGTGAAAAACTGTTTTTT
CASSMGRGGEKLFF
>TRBV7-8|TRBJ2-2|-|-
TGTGCCAGCACCCCCCGGGAGTTAGACACCGGGGAGCTGTTTTTT
CASTPRELDTGELFF
>TRBV2|TRBJ1-2|-|-
TGTGCCAGCAGTGAACAACGGCACTATGGCTACACCTTC
CASSEQRHYGYTF
>TRBV2|TRBJ2-7|TRBD1|-
TGTGCCAGCAGTACCGGGACAGCCTACGAGCAGTACTTC
CASSTGTAYEQYF
>TRBV10-3|TRBJ2-1|TRBD1|-
TGTGCCATCAGCGGGGACAGCCGTAATGAGCAGTTCTTC
CAISGDSRNEQFF